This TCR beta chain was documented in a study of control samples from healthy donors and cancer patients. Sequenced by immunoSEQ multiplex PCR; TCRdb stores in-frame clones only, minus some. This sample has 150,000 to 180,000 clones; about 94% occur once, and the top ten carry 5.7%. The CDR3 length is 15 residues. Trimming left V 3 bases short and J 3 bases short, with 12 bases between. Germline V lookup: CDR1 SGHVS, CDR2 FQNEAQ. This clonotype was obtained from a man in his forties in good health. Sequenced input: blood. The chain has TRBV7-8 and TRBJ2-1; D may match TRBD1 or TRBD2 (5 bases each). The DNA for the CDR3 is TGTGCCAGCAGCTTCGGGGCGGGTTACTACAATGAGCAGTTCTTC. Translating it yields CASSFGAGYYNEQFF.